The 14 T cell receptor beta chains below all came from one sample that was sequenced in a study of cytomegalovirus exposure and HLA in healthy donors. The PCR had 60 Vbeta and 13 Jbeta primers. Clones were sequenced by immunoSEQ multiplex PCR, and TCRdb holds only the in-frame ones, with some missing. This table has hundreds of thousands of clones, about 89% appearing once. Specimen: PBMCs. Every receptor here comes from a woman between 18 and 30 years old in good health and CMV-seronegative.

CDR3 sequence (DNA): TGTGCCAGCAGTTCCAGAGCGGGAGGGCCCCACAATGAGCAGTTCTTC. This gives the protein CASSSRAGGPHNEQFF. The V call is TRBV27, the J call TRBJ2-1; the match to TRBD2 covers 10 bases. Looked up from germline, CDR1 is MNHEY and CDR2 is SMNVEV (reference sequence). J was trimmed by 5 bases and V by 4 bases; bases with no gene match: 8. This CDR3 is 16 amino acids long.

The J gene is TRBJ1-1, the V gene TRBV19; 8 positions match TRBD1. In germline, CDR1 is LNHDA, CDR2 SQIVND (reference sequence). The CDR3 has 13 residues. V shed 5 bases and J 8 bases; nucleotides not matched to a gene: 7. Here the CDR3 DNA reads TGTGCCAGTAGTCCACGGACAGGGTTCGAAGCTTTCTTT. As protein: CASSPRTGFEAFF. The full variable domain, in which reference TRBV19 and TRBJ1-1 provide the parts outside the CDR3, is DGGITQSPKYLFRKEGQNVTLSCEQNLNHDAMYWYRQDPGQGLRLIYYSQIVNDFQKGDIAEGYSVSREKKESFPLTVTSAQKNPTAFYLCASSPRTGFEAFFGQGTRLTVV.

This CDR3 is CASSGTIQETQYF. Here the CDR3 DNA reads TGTGCCAGCTCTGGGACTATCCAAGAGACCCAGTACTTC. This rearrangement joins TRBV18 to TRBJ2-5; 7 nucleotides line up with TRBD2. Germline values: CDR1 KGHSH, CDR2 LQKENI. This CDR3 is built from 13 residues. After removal of 6 bases from V and 1 base from J, the junction contained 2 bases not matched to a gene.

The chain joins TRBV5-1 to TRBJ2-5; 13 nucleotides agree with TRBD2. The junction had 6 bases not matched to a gene; V was cut back by 4 bases and J by 3 bases. CDR1 is SGHRS, CDR2 YFSETQ, per germline. This CDR3 is built from 16 residues. The CDR3 reads CASSILAGGIKETQYF. Here the CDR3 DNA reads TGCGCCAGCAGCATACTAGCGGGAGGGATAAAAGAGACCCAGTACTTC.

The chain recombines TRBV5-4 with TRBJ1-5, with D possibly matching TRBD1 (6 bases). CDR3 size: 18 residues. Germline CDR1 SGHNT, CDR2 YYREEE (reference sequence). The germline V and J ends were trimmed by 3 bases and 3 bases, with 22 bases remaining between them. The CDR3 region is CASSSRDRSLLSNQPQHF. The CDR3 region has the DNA TGTGCCAGCAGCTCCAGAGACAGGAGCCTGCTTTCCAATCAGCCCCAGCATTTT.

This chain joins TRBV6-1 and TRBJ1-1; TRBD1 might be the D (6 bases). Trimming left V 2 bases short and J 4 bases short, with 11 bases between. Looked up from germline, CDR1 is MNHNS and CDR2 is SASEGT. CDR3 length: 14 residues. The chain's CDR3 is CASSEYGGLTEAFF. In DNA, the CDR3 is TGTGCCAGCAGTGAATACGGGGGGCTCACTGAAGCTTTCTTT.

This clone showed up just once. This sequence joins TRBV7-9 and TRBJ2-3, with D perhaps matching TRBD2 (5 bases). V lost 4 bases to trimming and J lost 4 bases, with 18 bases between them. CDR3 length equals 16 residues. Looked up from germline, CDR1 is SEHNR and CDR2 is FQNEAQ (reference sequence). The CDR3 coding sequence is TGTGCCAGCAGCTCCCGGGCGGGTCCACGACCAGATACGCAGTATTTT. Its translation is CASSSRAGPRPDTQYF.

This rearrangement joins TRBV5-1 to TRBJ2-1, with a possible D match to TRBD2 (5 bases). Per the germline V gene, CDR1 is SGHRS and CDR2 is YFSETQ. Trimming removed 1 base at V and 3 bases at J, with 20 bases between. The CDR3 extends over 18 amino acids. The CDR3 region has the DNA TGCGCCAGCAGCTTGCGACCTAGCTCAGGAATGGGCTACAATGAGCAGTTCTTC. It translates to CASSLRPSSGMGYNEQFF.

The chain uses TRBV27 and TRBJ2-1, with TRBD2 as a possible D gene (7 bases). Deletions cut 5 bases from V and 5 bases from J, with 22 bases between. Germline loops: CDR1 MNHEY, CDR2 SMNVEV (reference sequence). The CDR3 consists of 17 residues. CDR3 sequence reads: CASSPTLGGGPNNEQFF. In DNA, the CDR3 is TGTGCCAGCAGTCCCACTCTAGGGGGGGGCCCGAACAATGAGCAGTTCTTC.

The rearrangement links TRBV6-5 to TRBJ2-3; 8 positions agree with TRBD2. V was pared by 7 bases and J by 0 bases, with 6 bases of the junction left unmatched. CDR1 is MNHEY, CDR2 SVGAGI, per germline. The CDR3 runs to 15 residues. The CDR3 loop is CASTTGLASTDTQYF. CDR3 sequence (DNA): TGTGCCAGCACCACCGGACTAGCAAGCACAGATACGCAGTATTTT.

CDR3 DNA: TGTGCCAGCAGCACCAGAGCAGGGGGCGCGGAAGGCTACACCTTC. Encoded protein: CASSTRAGGAEGYTF. This chain links TRBV7-8 with TRBJ1-2, with TRBD1 identical over 8 bases. Germline lookup yields CDR1 SGHVS and CDR2 FQNEAQ. V lost 5 bases, J lost 8 bases, and 13 bases stayed unmatched. This CDR3 is built from 15 residues.

The rearrangement links TRBV5-1 to TRBJ2-3; TRBD2 aligns across 8 bases. The V and J ends lost 5 bases and 4 bases, in that order; junction bases with no gene match: 9. This CDR3 comprises 15 residues. Germline CDR1 and CDR2: SGHRS and YFSETQ. CDR3 DNA: TGCGCCAGCAGAGGCTTAGCGGGATACGCAGATACGCAGTATTTT. The encoded protein is CASRGLAGYADTQYF.

The V and J genes are TRBV4-3 and TRBJ2-1; 10 nucleotides align to TRBD2. This CDR3 has 14 residues. Germline V gene lookup returns CDR1 LGHNA and CDR2 YSLEER. With 4 bases clipped from V and 6 bases from J, the junction kept 3 bases outside the gene matches. CDR3 DNA sequence: TGCGCCAGCAGCCTAGCGGGGGGTCGCAATGAGCAGTTCTTC. Its translation: CASSLAGGRNEQFF.

This clone was detected only once. The rearrangement uses TRBV6-5 and TRBJ1-6; no clear D. Germline-derived CDR1 and CDR2 are MNHEY and SVGAGI. V lost 6 bases to trimming and J lost 0 bases, with 9 bases between them. CDR3 length: 15 amino acids. The CDR3 DNA is TGTGCCAGCAGCCCTGGGAGCTCCTATAATTCACCCCTCCACTTT. Protein product: CASSPGSSYNSPLHF.